Listed here are 5 T cell receptor beta chains from one sample, sequenced in a study of a mutant IDH1 vaccine in newly diagnosed glioma. Antigen specificity for these receptors is unknown. Measured with immunoSEQ multiplex PCR; TCRdb has only the in-frame clones, and not every one. The sample records approximately 66,000 clones, about 87% being singletons. Documented time point: week 23, last vaccination. Each dose of the vaccine consisted of 300 ug of mutant IDH1 20-mer peptide, with topical imiquimod. Sequenced here: PBMCs, sampled from a glioma patient whose treatment included an IDH1 peptide vaccine. The receptors originated from a man aged 18 to 35 with glioma.

The chain joins TRBV7-9 to TRBJ1-1; D gene uncertain. Between the trimmed V and J ends, which lost 0 bases and 0 bases, there was a span of 14 bases. CDR3 length: 17 amino acids. CDR1 and CDR2 (germline): SEHNR, FQNEAQ (reference sequence). Here the CDR3 reads CASSLATPGPLNTEAFF. CDR3 DNA: TGTGCCAGCAGCTTAGCAACCCCAGGTCCCTTGAACACTGAAGCTTTCTTT.

J is TRBJ2-7 and V is TRBV4-1; D gene uncertain. CDR3 length: 13 amino acids. Germline V gene sequence: CDR1 MGHRA, CDR2 YSYEKL. Trimming shortened V by 0 bases and J by 5 bases, and 8 bases separated the two germline ends. The CDR3 sequence is CASSQEWGNEQYF. CDR3 nucleotides: TGCGCCAGCAGCCAAGAATGGGGAAACGAGCAGTACTTC.

The chain links TRBV9 to TRBJ1-2, with 8 bases fitting TRBD1. This CDR3 has 16 residues. Germline values: CDR1 SGDLS, CDR2 YYNGEE. The V segment lost 6 bases and the J segment 1 base; nucleotides outside the gene matches: 11. The CDR3 spells CASTPSGTGLNYGYTF. In nucleotides, the CDR3 is TGTGCCAGCACCCCCAGCGGGACAGGACTTAACTATGGCTACACCTTC.

V and J are TRBV29-1 and TRBJ2-7; a weak D match, TRBD1 (6 bases). The CDR3 length is 13 residues. The germline V gene encodes CDR1 SQVTM and CDR2 ANQGSEA. Trimming pared 2 bases from V and 4 bases from J, leaving 12 bases between. CDR3 DNA: TGCAGCGTTGAACCCCTGACAGGATACGAGCAGTACTTC. This translates into CSVEPLTGYEQYF.

This chain connects TRBV18 to TRBJ1-3; unclear D gene. CDR1 is KGHSH, CDR2 LQKENI, per germline. The CDR3 sequence is 12 residues long. Trimming removed 5 bases from V and 4 bases from J, with 6 bases in between. The CDR3 spells CASSGRGNTIYF. The DNA for the CDR3 is TGTGCCAGCTCAGGCCGGGGAAACACCATATATTTT. Using reference TRBV18 and TRBJ1-3 for the parts outside the CDR3, the full variable domain is NAGVMQNPRHLVRRRGQEARLRCSPMKGHSHVYWYRQLPEEGLKFMVYLQKENIIDESGMPKERFSAEFPKEGPSILRIQQVVRGDSAAYFCASSGRGNTIYFGEGSWLTVV.